Listed here is a single T cell receptor (beta chain). In its sample, this clonotype was seen a few times. Its antigen is unknown. Base qualities were left out, and no much larger clone turns up one base away. This specimen belongs to a study of vaccination and CD4 T cells after COVID-19 (dated by TCRdb to between 2021 and 2024). For the study in its entirety: The convalescent cohort comprised six males and four females, including two Hispanic individuals, seven Caucasians, two Asians and one multiracial person. In around ten COVID-19 convalescent patients and a few infection-naive healthy vaccine recipients, the spike-specific CD4+ TCR repertoire before mRNA vaccination was compared with the repertoire after mRNA vaccination. Post-COVID blood samples were collected from convalescent patients a median of approximately 93 days after diagnosis, with a range of about 30 to 161 days. As controls, cultures received a CEFX viral epitope pool (the positive control), an HIV-1 Nef peptide pool (the negative control), or no peptide at all. Participants got two doses of the Pfizer-BioNTech BNT162b2 vaccine (n=8) or two doses of the Moderna mRNA-1273 vaccine (n=2). In an earlier paper using these donors, memory CD4+ T cell crossreactivity between SARS-CoV-2 and common cold coronavirus spike proteins was assessed at the TCR clonotype level. Post-vaccine blood samples were taken a median of approximately 70 days after the second vaccine dose, with a range of about 13 to 241 days. For stimulating the cultures, overlapping spike peptide pools were used, derived from SARS-CoV-2 as well as from the common cold coronaviruses HCoV-NL63, HCoV-OC43 and HCoV-229E. Study-wide findings and limitations: The median count of SARS-CoV-2-reactive clonotypes went up from under 25 after infection to a few dozen after vaccination, although the change was not significant. Relatively few convalescent patients were included in the study, and early timepoints after natural infection were not analyzed. Nearly all vaccine-specific clones in convalescent patients (304 of 307) were mono-reactive for SARS-CoV-2 spike rather than cross-reactive with common cold coronaviruses. In convalescent patients, a median around 90% of post-vaccine SARS-CoV-2-reactive clones were detected only after vaccination, suggesting vaccine-specific priming.

Receptor amplification or capture employed PCR. TCR sequencing of DNA from cultured CD4+ T cells used the Oncomine TCR Beta short-read assay at the Johns Hopkins FTIC core. The QIAamp micro DNA kit was used to extract genomic DNA from the cultured CD4+ T cells. Oncomine TCR Beta libraries made from cultured CD4+ T cells were pooled using unique dual indexes and sequenced on an Illumina iSeq 100. The original methods were these. Non-productive sequences were filtered out, and CDR3s that did not start with C, did not end with F or W, or were shorter than 7 amino acids were discarded. Antigen-specific clonotypes were identified using the MANAFEST web application through comparison of peptide-stimulated wells with reference and other culture wells. For a clone to be called positive, the clone needed an FDR below 0.05, an odds ratio above 5, and a productive frequency above 0.1% in at least two of three replicate wells. A clonotype was classed as cross-reactive if the clonotype showed significant expansion both in SARS-CoV-2 spike wells and in at least one common cold coronavirus spike condition. CDR3 homology was assessed with Levenshtein distances (stringdist) and unrooted phylogenetic trees (ape) in R version 3.6.1. TCRdb reworked the public reads: Q25 trimming with fastp, MiXCR clone assembly, productive beta chains retained. CDR3 protein duplicates are merged, each entry listing the most common genes and DNA. The authors' filters were not applied to this entry. Here the sample has thousands of distinct CDR3 sequences; around 30% occur a single time. The top ten clones comprise more than 20% of the sample.

The sample's treatment or condition label, decoded: roughly 10-day PBMC culture with coronavirus spike peptide pools or control peptides (ViraFEST assay). CD4+ T cells from unexposed donors were collected before the COVID-19 pandemic (2011-2018). The study used the ViraFEST assay, which expanded antigen-specific T cells with peptide pools and then identified expanded clonotypes by TCR sequencing. Approximately 1.8 million PBMCs per well were cultured in IMDM with roughly 5.2% human AB serum and roughly 10 IU/ml IL-2, plus 10 ug/ml peptide pools. On days 3 and 7, half of the culture medium was replaced with fresh IL-2-containing medium. After about nine days of culture, CD4+ T cells were isolated by negative selection with the EasySep CD4+ T cell isolation kit. As cell number allowed, CD4+ T cells from unexposed donors were tested for reactivity to SARS-CoV-2 S and N and to four common cold coronavirus spike pools. Ficoll-Paque Plus gradient centrifugation was used to isolate PBMCs from whole blood, and the isolated PBMCs were then either used fresh or cryopreserved at -140C. Triplicate wells were generally used for each culture condition. The leukapheresis product used for the unexposed donors was purchased from a commercial source.

The CDR3 sequence holds 15 residues, the cysteine and phenylalanine included. Kept here is only the CDR3 DNA, which spans 45 bases and is read in frame from base 1. According to the germline V gene, CDR1 reads MNHNS and CDR2 reads SASEGT. For this chain, trimming is 3 bases at the V end and 6 bases at the J end, and the number of junction bases without a gene match is 7. Sequencing used CD4+ T cells from blood, cultured in vitro. This receptor chain uses TRBV6-1 and TRBJ2-1, and 8 bases in between align with TRBD2. This TCR derives from a human donor in good health. The CDR3: CASSDQSSGSNEQFF. The DNA sequence is given as TGTGCCAGCAGTGATCAATCCAGCGGGAGCAATGAGCAGTTCTTC.